Following are 21 T cell receptor beta chains from one sample sequenced in a study of blood T cell repertoires in COVID-19. Repertoires were generated with immunoSEQ multiplex PCR, while TCRdb's copy carries only in-frame clones and drops some. Of around 150,000 clones listed, around 86% are singletons. Sequencing used peripheral blood. These TCRs come from a man aged 50 to 60 with active COVID-19.

The J gene is TRBJ2-7, the V gene TRBV6-5, with TRBD1 matching 7 bases. Looked up from germline, CDR1 is MNHEY and CDR2 is SVGAGI. This CDR3 comprises 15 residues. V lost 6 bases and J lost 0; bases outside the gene matches: 8. CDR3 coding DNA: TGTGCCAGCAGACGGACAGGCGACACCTCCTACGAGCAGTACTTC. It encodes CASRRTGDTSYEQYF.

This clone appeared a few times. V usage is TRBV6-6 and J usage is TRBJ2-7, with 7 bases identical to TRBD1. The V and J ends lost 6 bases and 0 bases, in that order; junction bases with no gene match: 5. Germline CDR1 is MNHNY and CDR2 is SVGAGI (reference sequence). The CDR3 is 14 residues long. CDR3 in amino acids: CASRRTGVSYEQYF. In DNA form, the CDR3 reads TGTGCCAGCAGGAGGACAGGTGTCTCCTACGAGCAGTACTTC.

The sample holds a few counts of this clone. The rearrangement links TRBV6-2 or TRBV6-3 to TRBJ2-7; TRBD1 aligns across 8 bases. V trimming: 4 bases; J trimming: 3 bases; junction bases outside the gene matches: 2. Germline CDR1 MNHEY, CDR2 SVGEGT. The CDR3 covers 13 residues. The CDR3 DNA sequence: TGTGCCAGCAGTTCCGGGACAGGCTACGAGCAGTACTTC. Its protein is CASSSGTGYEQYF.

The J gene is TRBJ2-2, the V gene TRBV3-1 (or the pseudogene TRBV3-2); TRBD2 aligns across 14 bases. The CDR3 is made up of 19 amino acids. With V trimmed by 0 bases and J by 6 bases, 9 bases remained unmatched. Germline values: CDR1 LGHDT, CDR2 YNNKEL (reference sequence). CDR3 region: CASSQESPGGLAGAGELFF. The CDR3 region has the DNA TGTGCCAGCAGCCAAGAAAGCCCAGGGGGACTAGCGGGGGCCGGGGAGCTGTTTTTT.

The J gene is TRBJ2-2, the V gene TRBV19; D gene uncertain. The CDR3 has 13 residues. Germline CDR1 and CDR2: LNHDA and SQIVND (reference sequence). The V end lost 6 bases, the J end lost 5 bases, and 10 bases lay between the germline ends. DNA for the CDR3: TGTGCCAGTAGACCGGTCACGACCGGGGAGCTGTTTTTT. It is translated as CASRPVTTGELFF.

The chain links TRBV6-5 to TRBJ1-1; 7 bases are a match to TRBD1. The germline V gene encodes CDR1 MNHEY and CDR2 SVGAGI. This CDR3 region has 14 residues. Trimming took 6 bases from V and 0 from J; bases not matched to a gene: 4. Here the CDR3 DNA reads TGTGCCAGCAGGAAGACAGGGCTGAACACTGAAGCTTTCTTT. Translation: CASRKTGLNTEAFF.

This clone was observed a few times. The chain joins TRBV10-3 to TRBJ1-1, with 7 bases matching TRBD1. CDR3 length: 14 residues. J gave up 1 base and V 6 bases, and 5 bases lay outside the gene matches. Germline V lookup: CDR1 ENHRY, CDR2 SYGVKD. The CDR3, as DNA: TGTGCCATCAGGGGGGACAGCTCGAACACTGAAGCTTTCTTT. It yields the protein CAIRGDSSNTEAFF.

This clone has only one observation. CDR3 in amino acids: CASSMVSGQGNSPLHF. The DNA for the CDR3 is TGTGCCAGCAGCATGGTGTCGGGACAGGGGAATTCACCCCTCCACTTT. J is TRBJ1-6 and V is TRBV5-5, with TRBD1 matching over 10 bases. The V and J ends lost 4 bases and 7 bases, in that order; junction bases with no gene match: 8. The CDR3 has 16 amino acids. Germline CDR1 reads SGHKS; CDR2 reads YYEKEE (reference sequence).

The chain uses TRBV5-4 and TRBJ2-2, with D possibly matching TRBD1 (6 bases). The V gene lost 3 bases and the J gene lost 1 base, with 13 bases spanning the gap. The CDR3 covers 16 residues. Germline CDR1 reads SGHNT; CDR2 reads YYREEE (reference sequence). CDR3 bases: TGTGCCAGCAGCTCGCCCCGGGACAAGAACACCGGGGAGCTGTTTTTT. Residues: CASSSPRDKNTGELFF.

The rearrangement joins TRBV5-6 to TRBJ1-4; D gene uncertain. The CDR3 totals 14 residues. Per germline, CDR1 SGHDT and CDR2 YYEEEE. Deletions cut 3 bases from V and 4 bases from J, with 10 bases between. The CDR3 spells CASSSGSSNEKLFF. CDR3 sequence (DNA): TGTGCCAGCAGCTCCGGGTCCAGTAATGAAAAACTGTTTTTT.

The genes are TRBV14 and TRBJ1-6, with D possibly being TRBD1 (5 bases). CDR1 and CDR2 from the germline V gene are SGHDN and FVKESK. Trimming stripped 4 bases from V and 14 bases from J, with 15 bases between. CDR3 length: 13 residues. The CDR3 nucleotides are TGTGCCAGCAGCCTACTCAGGGCGGACGCCCTCCACTTT. This translates into CASSLLRADALHF.

V and J are TRBV25-1 and TRBJ1-6, with 8 bases aligning to TRBD1. The V segment lost 5 bases and the J segment 7 bases; nucleotides outside the gene matches: 4. Per germline, CDR1 MGHDK and CDR2 SYGVNS. The CDR3 spans 14 residues. CDR3 nucleotides: TGTGCCAGCAGTCCCGGGACAGGCAATTCACCCCTCCACTTT. This translates into CASSPGTGNSPLHF. Based on the CDR3 plus reference TRBV25-1 and TRBJ1-6, the full variable domain is EADIYQTPRYLVIGTGKKITLECSQTMGHDKMYWYQQDPGMELHLIHYSYGVNSTEKGDLSSESTVSRIRTEHFPLTLESARPSHTSQYLCASSPGTGNSPLHFGNGTRLTVT.

This clone was counted only a few times. This chain joins TRBV18 and TRBJ1-3; no definite D call. CDR1 is KGHSH, CDR2 LQKENI, per germline. The CDR3 spans 15 residues. V lost 2 bases, J lost 0 bases, and 8 bases lay in between. CDR3 loop: CASSPGLTSGNTIYF. CDR3 DNA: TGTGCCAGCTCACCAGGACTGACCTCTGGAAACACCATATATTTT.

The chain is built from TRBV2 and TRBJ1-4; D might be TRBD1 (5 bases). The CDR3 extends over 14 amino acids. Germline CDR1 SNHLY, CDR2 FYNNEI. Trimming removed 4 bases from V and 8 bases from J, with 14 bases in between. The CDR3 DNA follows: TGTGCCAGCAGTGCGTTGCAGGGAATGGAAAAACTGTTTTTT. Translating gives CASSALQGMEKLFF.

This clone came up once. The chain carries TRBV6-6 and TRBJ1-1, with 7 nucleotides matching TRBD1. The CDR3 consists of 13 residues. Trimming cost V 5 bases and J 0 bases; bases outside gene matches: 0. Germline V gene lookup returns CDR1 MNHNY and CDR2 SVGAGI (reference sequence). CDR3 region: CASSDRVNTEAFF. CDR3 nucleotides: TGTGCCAGCAGTGACAGGGTGAACACTGAAGCTTTCTTT.

This clone was counted only a few times. The rearrangement links TRBV18 to TRBJ2-7, with D perhaps matching TRBD1 (5 bases). V lost 1 base and J 3 bases, leaving 10 bases between the germline ends. The CDR3 runs 14 residues. Per the germline V gene, CDR1 is KGHSH and CDR2 is LQKENI. The chain's CDR3 is CASSPLGRDYEQYF. Here the CDR3 DNA reads TGTGCCAGCTCACCACTGGGGCGAGACTACGAGCAGTACTTC.

This sequence joins TRBV4-2 and TRBJ2-3; maybe TRBD1 (5 bases). The germline V gene encodes CDR1 LGHNA and CDR2 YNFKEQ. Between the trimmed V and J ends, which lost 2 bases and 10 bases, there was a span of 13 bases. The CDR3 has 13 residues. In DNA form, the CDR3 reads TGTGCCAGCAGCCAACCGGACAAACCAGCGCAGTATTTT. Translation: CASSQPDKPAQYF.

The chain has TRBV7-9 and TRBJ2-1, with 15 bases matching TRBD2. The CDR3 is made up of 17 amino acids. The germline V gene encodes CDR1 SEHNR and CDR2 FQNEAQ (reference sequence). The J segment lost 6 bases and the V segment lost 5 bases, leaving 8 bases of the junction unmatched. CDR3 region: CASSKGLAGGSINEQFF. In DNA, the CDR3 is TGTGCCAGCAGCAAGGGACTAGCGGGGGGCTCGATCAATGAGCAGTTCTTC.

The chain links TRBV2 to TRBJ2-5; D is perhaps TRBD2 (6 bases). With 6 bases removed from V and 1 base from J, the gap between germline ends came to 15 bases. CDR1 is SNHLY, CDR2 FYNNEI, per germline. CDR3 length equals 15 residues. In DNA, the CDR3 is TGTGCCAGCAGAGCCCCGGGACTGTTCCAAGAGACCCAGTACTTC. The encoded protein is CASRAPGLFQETQYF.

This sequence joins TRBV7-9 and TRBJ2-1, with D maybe TRBD2 (7 bases). The V gene's germline CDR1 is SEHNR and CDR2 FQNEAQ (reference sequence). This CDR3 region has 12 residues. V was trimmed by 11 bases and J by 7 bases, leaving 15 bases between them. CDR3 sequence: CAAEGGQNEQFF. Written as DNA, the CDR3 is TGTGCCGCCGAGGGGGGGCAGAATGAGCAGTTCTTC.

The V gene is TRBV7-6, the J gene TRBJ1-3; maybe TRBD1 (5 bases). V dropped 6 bases and J dropped 2 bases, with 17 bases sitting between them. The CDR3 loop spans 16 amino acids. Germline lookup yields CDR1 SGHVS and CDR2 FNYEAQ. CDR3 sequence: CASSVGAARAGNTIYF. CDR3 DNA sequence: TGTGCCAGCAGTGTTGGGGCCGCTAGAGCTGGAAACACCATATATTTT.